The entry below describes one T cell receptor beta chain. The second PCR ran about 7 to 12 cycles with a sample-barcoded 5' primer and J-beta primers. The authors tagged each cDNA molecule using a template-switch adaptor with 12 random nucleotides. TCRdb re-derived calls from the 5' RACE reads in MiXCR, one entry per CDR3 protein. Of hundreds of thousands of distinct CDR3 sequences listed, more than 20% were seen once; the top ten hold roughly 3.6%. These data come from a study of blood T cells in healthy people across ages. CDR3 length: 12 residues. Trimming took 5 bases from V and 8 from J, leaving 13 bases between them. Germline V CDR1 and CDR2: DFQATT, SNEGSKA (reference sequence).

Specimen: blood. V usage is TRBV20-1 and J usage is TRBJ2-1; tentative D call: TRBD2 (6 bases). The receptor was derived from a man between 65 and 85 years old in good health. The CDR3 bases are TGCAGTGCTGGGTTCGGGAGCGATGAGCAGTTCTTC. This codes for CSAGFGSDEQFF.